This T cell receptor (beta chain) appears in the sequencing data of a study of identical twins. One entry per CDR3 protein, called by TCRdb with MiXCR from the 5' RACE reads. The top ten clones hold 1.5% to 2% of a sample with 690,000 or so distinct CDR3 sequences, around 5.7% of them seen once. The CDR3 covers 14 residues. Germline CDR1 and CDR2: SGHRS and YFSETQ. The V segment lost 7 bases and the J segment 3 bases; nucleotides outside the gene matches: 10. At least ten counts were recorded for this clonotype. The chain has TRBV5-1 and TRBJ2-7; 7 nucleotides match TRBD2. The receptor was derived from a man between 18 and 35 years old in good health. The sample was naive T cells sorted from blood. The CDR3 region has the DNA TGCGCCAGCTCCAAGCCTAGCGGAGTCTACGAGCAGTACTTC. It encodes CASSKPSGVYEQYF.